This T cell receptor beta chain was captured by sequencing in a study of control samples from healthy donors and cancer patients. From germline, CDR1 is SGHTA and CDR2 FQGTGA. V was cut by 5 bases and J by 0 bases, with 6 bases left in between. This CDR3 is 13 amino acids long. Produced via immunoSEQ multiplex PCR; TCRdb's table is partial and in-frame only. The repertoire includes 150,000 or so clones, 80% to 95% of them detected once, and 5.5% to 7.5% sits in the top ten. This sequence was found in a young man in good health. The rearrangement uses TRBV7-3 and TRBJ2-3; D unclear. Specimen: blood. For the CDR3, the DNA is TGTGCCAGCAGCACCCTAAGCACAGATACGCAGTATTTT. Translated, it gives CASSTLSTDTQYF.